This T cell receptor (beta chain) was profiled in a study of blood T cell repertoires in COVID-19. Study information: The samples span acute and convalescent COVID-19 from the United States, Italy and Spain. T cells, B-cell-depleted T cells, or PBMCs supplied cDNA or gDNA.

Germline CDR1 and CDR2: MNHEY and SVGAGI. The CDR3 loop spans 15 amino acids. The V gene end was trimmed by 2 bases and the J gene end by 7 bases; junction bases not matched to a gene: 6. Authors' processing steps: Amplification of reference gene primers provided the estimated nucleated cell counts. Sequencing was performed with immunoSEQ multiplex PCR; in TCRdb, only in-frame clones are kept and a portion is missing. V, J and clone size derive from that table, while D and trimming were established from the DNA sequence. The table has approximately 100,000 clones, roughly 86% seen once; the top ten hold 5.5% to 6.5%.

The sequencing input was peripheral blood. The rearrangement uses TRBV6-5 and TRBJ2-3, with 10 bases fitting TRBD2. This receptor was identified in a woman aged 55-75 years with acute or convalescent COVID-19. CDR3 loop: CASSYQGTSAYTQYF. CDR3 bases: TGTGCCAGCAGTTACCAGGGGACTAGCGCCTATACGCAGTATTTT.